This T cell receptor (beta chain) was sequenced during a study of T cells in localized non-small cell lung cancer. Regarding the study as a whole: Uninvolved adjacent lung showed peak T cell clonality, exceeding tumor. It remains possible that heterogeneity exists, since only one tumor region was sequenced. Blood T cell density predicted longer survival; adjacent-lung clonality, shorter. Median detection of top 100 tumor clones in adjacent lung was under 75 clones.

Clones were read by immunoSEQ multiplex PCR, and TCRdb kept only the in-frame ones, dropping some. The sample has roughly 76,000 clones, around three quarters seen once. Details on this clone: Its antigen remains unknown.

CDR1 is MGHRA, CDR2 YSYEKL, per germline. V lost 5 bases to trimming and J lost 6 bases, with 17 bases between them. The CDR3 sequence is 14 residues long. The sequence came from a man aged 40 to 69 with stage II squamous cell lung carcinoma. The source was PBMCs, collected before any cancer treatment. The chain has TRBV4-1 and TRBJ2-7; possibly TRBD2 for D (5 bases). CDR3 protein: CASSIRADRGEQYF. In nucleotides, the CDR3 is TGCGCCAGCAGCATCCGGGCCGATCGGGGCGAGCAGTACTTC.